Sequencing of this T cell receptor beta chain was carried out in a study of OX40 agonist ivuxolimab in advanced cancers. Across the study: Ivuxolimab, which is an agonistic anti-OX40 (CD134) antibody, was administered to the patients.

V lost 5 bases and J lost 6, with 16 bases in between. This CDR3 comprises 14 residues. Germline CDR1 reads LNHDA; CDR2 reads SQIVND (reference sequence). The study, taken as a whole, reports: Mean expanded clone counts were higher in CD8+ than CD4+ T cells. With doses of 0.1 to 3.0 mg/kg, CD4+ and CD8+ blood T cells had undergone clonal expansion by week 6.

A word on this clone: Its antigen is not known.

Libraries were prepared by immunoSEQ multiplex PCR; TCRdb keeps only in-frame clonotypes and omits some of them. Among around 100,000 clones, 90% were seen once, and the ten largest hold approximately 0.3%. The chain uses TRBV19 and TRBJ1-2; perhaps TRBD1 as D (5 bases). This receptor was identified in an adult with an advanced solid tumor such as melanoma, head and neck, liver or kidney cancer. The source material was CD4+ or CD8+ T cells sorted from blood, sampled in a trial of the OX40 agonist ivuxolimab. In DNA, the CDR3 is TGTGCCAGTAGTGACTTGGGCAGGGATAATGGCTACACCTTC. Translating gives CASSDLGRDNGYTF. The full variable domain, its missing parts supplied by reference TRBV19 and TRBJ1-2, is DGGITQSPKYLFRKEGQNVTLSCEQNLNHDAMYWYRQDPGQGLRLIYYSQIVNDFQKGDIAEGYSVSREKKESFPLTVTSAQKNPTAFYLCASSDLGRDNGYTFGSGTRLTVV.